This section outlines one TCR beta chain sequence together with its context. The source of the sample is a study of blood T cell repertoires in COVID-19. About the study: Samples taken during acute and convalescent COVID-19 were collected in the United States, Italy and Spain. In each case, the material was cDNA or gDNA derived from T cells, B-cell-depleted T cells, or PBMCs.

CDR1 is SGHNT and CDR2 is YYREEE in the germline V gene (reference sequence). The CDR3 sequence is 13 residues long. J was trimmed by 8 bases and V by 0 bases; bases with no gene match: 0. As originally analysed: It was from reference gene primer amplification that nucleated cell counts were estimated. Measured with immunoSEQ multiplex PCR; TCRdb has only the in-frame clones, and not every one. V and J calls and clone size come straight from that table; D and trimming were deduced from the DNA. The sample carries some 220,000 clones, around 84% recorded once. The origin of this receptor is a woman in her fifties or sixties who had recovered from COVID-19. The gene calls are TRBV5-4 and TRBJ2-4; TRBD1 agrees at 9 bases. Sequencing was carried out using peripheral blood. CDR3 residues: CASSLGTGDIQYF. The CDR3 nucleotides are TGTGCCAGCAGCTTGGGGACAGGGGACATTCAGTACTTC.